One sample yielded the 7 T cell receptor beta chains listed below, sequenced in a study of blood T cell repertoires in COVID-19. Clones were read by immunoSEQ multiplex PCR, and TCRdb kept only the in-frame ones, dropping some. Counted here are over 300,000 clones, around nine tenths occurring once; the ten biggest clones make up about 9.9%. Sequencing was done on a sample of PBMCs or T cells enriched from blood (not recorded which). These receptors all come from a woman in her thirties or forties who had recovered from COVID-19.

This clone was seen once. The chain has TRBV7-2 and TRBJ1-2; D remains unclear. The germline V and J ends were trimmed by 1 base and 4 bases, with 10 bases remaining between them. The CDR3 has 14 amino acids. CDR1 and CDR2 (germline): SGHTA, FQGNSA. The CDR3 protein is CASSLGPTGYGYTF. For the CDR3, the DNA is TGTGCCAGCAGCTTAGGCCCTACGGGCTATGGCTACACCTTC.

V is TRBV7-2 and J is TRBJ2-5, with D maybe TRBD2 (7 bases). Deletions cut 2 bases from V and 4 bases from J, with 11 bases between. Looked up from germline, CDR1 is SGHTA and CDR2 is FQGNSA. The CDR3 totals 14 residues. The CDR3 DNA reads TGTGCCAGCAGCTTAAACGGGGGGCGAGAGACCCAGTACTTC. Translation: CASSLNGGRETQYF.

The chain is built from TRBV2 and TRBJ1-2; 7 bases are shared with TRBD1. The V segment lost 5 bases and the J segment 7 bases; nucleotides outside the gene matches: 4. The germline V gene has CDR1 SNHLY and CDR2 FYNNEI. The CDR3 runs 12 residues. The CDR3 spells CASSPGGPGYTF. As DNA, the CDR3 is TGTGCCAGCAGTCCAGGGGGGCCTGGCTACACCTTC. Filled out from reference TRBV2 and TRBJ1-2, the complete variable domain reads EPEVTQTPSHQVTQMGQEVILRCVPISNHLYFYWYRQILGQKVEFLVSFYNNEISEKSEIFDDQFSVERPDGSNFTLKIRSTKLEDSAMYFCASSPGGPGYTFGSGTRLTVV.

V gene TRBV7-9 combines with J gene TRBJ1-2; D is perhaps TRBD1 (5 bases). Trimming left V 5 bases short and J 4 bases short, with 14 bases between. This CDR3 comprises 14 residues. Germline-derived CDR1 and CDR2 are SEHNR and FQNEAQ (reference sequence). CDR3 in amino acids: CASSPGAGTYGYTF. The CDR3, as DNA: TGTGCCAGCAGCCCCGGGGCGGGGACCTATGGCTACACCTTC.

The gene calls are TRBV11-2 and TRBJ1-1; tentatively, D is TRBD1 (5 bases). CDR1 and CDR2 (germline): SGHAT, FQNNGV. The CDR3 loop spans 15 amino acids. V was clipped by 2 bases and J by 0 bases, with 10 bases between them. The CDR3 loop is CASSLMGGVNTEAFF. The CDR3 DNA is TGTGCCAGCAGCTTAATGGGGGGGGTGAACACTGAAGCTTTCTTT.

The CDR3 reads CASSFNLKDTQYF. In nucleotides, the CDR3 is TGTGCCAGCAGTTTCAATCTAAAGGATACGCAGTATTTT. The rearrangement uses TRBV27 and TRBJ2-3; D is undetermined. CDR1 is MNHEY, CDR2 SMNVEV, per germline (reference sequence). CDR3 length: 13 residues. The V end was cut by 3 bases, the J end by 6 bases, with 10 bases between.

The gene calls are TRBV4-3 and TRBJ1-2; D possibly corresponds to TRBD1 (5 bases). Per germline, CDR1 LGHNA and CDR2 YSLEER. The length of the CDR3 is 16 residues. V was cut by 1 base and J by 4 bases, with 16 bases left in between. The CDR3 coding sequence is TGCGCCAGCAGCCAAGGGGCGGGGCGGGAAAGCTATGGCTACACCTTC. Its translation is CASSQGAGRESYGYTF.